This TCR beta chain comes out of a study of blood T cell repertoires in COVID-19. Study as a whole: PBMCs, B-cell-depleted T cells, or T cells were the source of the cDNA or gDNA that made up the material.

Germline-derived CDR1 and CDR2 are SGHTA and FQGNSA. The CDR3 contains 17 residues. Trimming took 8 bases from V and 0 from J; bases not matched to a gene: 13. The assay was immunoSEQ multiplex PCR, and TCRdb's table has in-frame clones only and misses some. The profile shows about 220,000 clones, 88% of them singletons. Which cohort a participant joined came from the clinical history participants gave. The sample consisted of PBMCs or T cells enriched from blood (not recorded which). This chain joins TRBV7-2 and TRBJ2-7; TRBD2 matches at 10 bases. The sequence was obtained from a woman in her 30s who had recovered from COVID-19. DNA of the CDR3: TGTGCCAGCGGCAAGAGAAGCGGGGGGGCGAGCTCCTACGAGCAGTACTTC. Its translation: CASGKRSGGASSYEQYF. Full variable domain (rest looked up from reference TRBV7-2 and TRBJ2-7): GAGVSQSPSNKVTEKGKDVELRCDPISGHTALYWYRQSLGQGLEFLIYFQGNSAPDKSGLPSDRFSAERTGGSVSTLTIQRTQQEDSAVYLCASGKRSGGASSYEQYFGPGTRLTVT.